Here is one T cell receptor (beta chain) with its context. Its specificity is not known. These data are taken from a study of shared clonotypes between healthy human individuals. The wider study: Serving as donors were two women and a few men, whose ages spanned 18 to 49.

Clones were read by immunoSEQ multiplex PCR, and TCRdb kept only the in-frame ones, dropping some. The sample consists of 2 million to 2.5 million clones, approximately 95% of them appearing once. Findings of the study overall: Donor scarcity curtailed the genetic and exposure-history diversity represented herein.

The naive CD8 fraction comprised CD45RO-negative cells positively selected for CCR7 and excluded terminally differentiated effector memory CD45RA+ cells. The donors, healthy adults who were HIV-negative, had experienced no recent acute infections or vaccinations. Caucasian adults living in Nashville, Tennessee, provided all samples. Trimming cost V 2 bases and J 6 bases, with 11 bases left between them. Per germline, CDR1 PRHDT and CDR2 FYEKMQ (reference sequence). The CDR3 extends over 13 amino acids. Sample: naive CD8+ T cells sorted from blood. The receptor's source is a man between 18 and 29 years old in good health. This rearrangement joins TRBV13 to TRBJ2-7; D may be TRBD1 (6 bases). The CDR3 region is CASSLSGALEQYF. In DNA, the CDR3 is TGTGCCAGCAGCTTATCAGGGGCTCTCGAGCAGTACTTC.